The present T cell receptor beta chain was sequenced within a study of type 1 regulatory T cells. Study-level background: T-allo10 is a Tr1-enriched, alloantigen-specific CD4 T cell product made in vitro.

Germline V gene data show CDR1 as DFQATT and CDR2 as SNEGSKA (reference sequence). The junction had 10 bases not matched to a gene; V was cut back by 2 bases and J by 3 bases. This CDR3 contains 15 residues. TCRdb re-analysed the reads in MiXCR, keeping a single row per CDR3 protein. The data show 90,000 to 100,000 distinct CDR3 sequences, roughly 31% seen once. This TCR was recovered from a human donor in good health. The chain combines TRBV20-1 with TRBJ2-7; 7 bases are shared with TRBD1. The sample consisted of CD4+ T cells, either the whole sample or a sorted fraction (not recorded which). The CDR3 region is CSARPNAGGYYEQYF. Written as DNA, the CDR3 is TGCAGTGCTAGACCTAACGCAGGGGGTTACTACGAGCAGTACTTC.